This is a list of T cell receptor beta chains from one sample in a study of beta chain features in type 1 diabetes. Repertoires were generated with immunoSEQ multiplex PCR, while TCRdb's copy carries only in-frame clones and drops some. Of 900,000 or so clones in the sample, 15% to 20% are singletons; the top ten hold 0.023%. What was sequenced was naive CD4+ T cells from blood. These receptors all come from a woman aged 18-30 years in good health. Each CDR3 is given with its conserved first and last residue. Clone size is not always given. Where it is, it says once, few, many or a class for expanded clones.

j_gene: .
abundance: few
v_gene: TRBV5-4
len: 13
CDR3aa: CASSFRLANEQYF

j_gene: TRBJ2-3
abundance: .
v_gene: TRBV29-1
len: 11
CDR3aa: CSVYNTDTQYF

j_gene: TRBJ2-7
abundance: .
v_gene: TRBV4-2
len: 17
CDR3aa: CASSQGSSGKDTYEQYF

j_gene: TRBJ1-1
abundance: few
v_gene: TRBV7-2
len: 14
CDR3aa: CASSPGTGGVRAFF

j_gene: TRBJ2-1
abundance: few
v_gene: TRBV28
len: 14
CDR3aa: CASSSGLSYNEQFF

j_gene: TRBJ1-5
abundance: few
v_gene: TRBV5-1
len: 15
CDR3aa: CASSLGIGNNQPQHF

j_gene: TRBJ2-1
abundance: .
v_gene: TRBV9
len: 15
CDR3aa: CASSGTGSTYNEQFF

j_gene: TRBJ2-7
abundance: few
v_gene: TRBV7-2
len: 14
CDR3aa: CASSLVPSAHEQYF

j_gene: TRBJ1-4
abundance: few
v_gene: TRBV7-9
len: 15
CDR3aa: CASSLARFGGEKLFF

j_gene: TRBJ1-2
abundance: .
v_gene: TRBV28
len: 12
CDR3aa: CASSLDRYGYTF

j_gene: TRBJ2-2
abundance: few
v_gene: TRBV28
len: 14
CDR3aa: CASTGQGRAGELFF

j_gene: TRBJ2-2
abundance: .
v_gene: TRBV7-3
len: 12
CDR3aa: CASSFFPGELFF

j_gene: TRBJ2-1
abundance: few
v_gene: TRBV6-6
len: 16
CDR3aa: CASSSPDRGGHNEQFF

j_gene: TRBJ1-1
abundance: .
v_gene: TRBV5-4
len: 12
CDR3aa: CASSFRQGEAFF

j_gene: TRBJ2-7
abundance: few
v_gene: TRBV28
len: 14
CDR3aa: CASNPGTGFHEQYF

j_gene: TRBJ2-1
abundance: few
v_gene: TRBV10-3
len: 13
CDR3aa: CAITEQGVDEQFF

j_gene: TRBJ2-1
abundance: few
v_gene: TRBV5-1
len: 14
CDR3aa: CASSPPSGANEQFF

j_gene: TRBJ2-3
abundance: .
v_gene: TRBV9
len: 17
CDR3aa: CASSLQPGLRNTDTQYF

j_gene: TRBJ2-7
abundance: .
v_gene: TRBV11-2
len: 15
CDR3aa: CASSQRGQVRYEQYF

j_gene: TRBJ2-7
abundance: .
v_gene: TRBV2
len: 15
CDR3aa: CASSEAASGKSGQYF

j_gene: TRBJ2-3
abundance: few
v_gene: TRBV7-9
len: 16
CDR3aa: CASSLIAGDGSDTQYF

j_gene: TRBJ2-6
abundance: .
v_gene: TRBV7-8
len: 16
CDR3aa: CASSLQQGSGANVLTF

j_gene: TRBJ2-3
abundance: few
v_gene: TRBV15
len: 17
CDR3aa: CATSRDRQGHITDTQYF

j_gene: TRBJ2-5
abundance: few
v_gene: TRBV7-3
len: 15
CDR3aa: CASSLMATSAETQYF

j_gene: TRBJ2-5
abundance: few
v_gene: TRBV5-4
len: 14
CDR3aa: CASSSVPVEETQYF

j_gene: TRBJ2-6
abundance: .
v_gene: TRBV18
len: 18
CDR3aa: CASSRLAVGNSGANVLTF

j_gene: TRBJ2-1
abundance: .
v_gene: TRBV18
len: 13
CDR3aa: CASSPPGTAEQFF

j_gene: TRBJ2-7
abundance: few
v_gene: TRBV4-3
len: 13
CDR3aa: CASSQVKGYEQYF

j_gene: TRBJ1-1
abundance: .
v_gene: TRBV2
len: 14
CDR3aa: CASTILGLNTEAFF

j_gene: TRBJ2-2
abundance: few
v_gene: TRBV7-2
len: 15
CDR3aa: CASTSGRQGTGELFF

j_gene: TRBJ1-2
abundance: few
v_gene: TRBV7-2
len: 15
CDR3aa: CASSLSGTGTYGYTF

j_gene: TRBJ1-2
abundance: .
v_gene: TRBV29-1
len: 10
CDR3aa: CSVLGQRPFF

j_gene: TRBJ2-7
abundance: few
v_gene: TRBV2
len: 12
CDR3aa: CASSAGGYEQYF

j_gene: TRBJ2-1
abundance: .
v_gene: TRBV4-3
len: 16
CDR3aa: CASSQEGRLANNEQFF

j_gene: TRBJ2-5
abundance: .
v_gene: TRBV4-1
len: 15
CDR3aa: CASSHRDSRQETQYF

j_gene: TRBJ1-5
abundance: .
v_gene: TRBV6-1
len: 12
CDR3aa: CASSNLNQPQHF

j_gene: TRBJ2-5
abundance: .
v_gene: TRBV27
len: 15
CDR3aa: CASSHRGTVVETQYF

j_gene: TRBJ2-6
abundance: once
v_gene: TRBV5-4
len: 16
CDR3aa: CASSPGQLSGANVLTF

j_gene: TRBJ2-7
abundance: few
v_gene: TRBV10-2
len: 13
CDR3aa: CATKNYRGYEQYF

j_gene: TRBJ2-5
abundance: .
v_gene: TRBV7-2
len: 17
CDR3aa: CASSPGTSGTLRETQYF

j_gene: TRBJ1-3
abundance: .
v_gene: TRBV28
len: 13
CDR3aa: CAIHEGAGNTIYF

j_gene: TRBJ2-7
abundance: few
v_gene: TRBV29-1
len: 14
CDR3aa: CSVASFRGINEQYF

j_gene: TRBJ2-7
abundance: .
v_gene: TRBV18
len: 14
CDR3aa: CASSPQGQAYEQYF

j_gene: TRBJ2-1
abundance: .
v_gene: TRBV18
len: 14
CDR3aa: CASSPTQGANEQFF

j_gene: TRBJ2-1
abundance: few
v_gene: TRBV6-5
len: 15
CDR3aa: CASSLAGGLLSEQFF

j_gene: TRBJ2-7
abundance: .
v_gene: TRBV28
len: 16
CDR3aa: CASSMTGARSGYEQYF

j_gene: TRBJ1-3
abundance: .
v_gene: TRBV29-1
len: 13
CDR3aa: CSASPSSGNTIYF

j_gene: TRBJ2-7
abundance: few
v_gene: TRBV28
len: 16
CDR3aa: CASSSPADRGTYEQYF

j_gene: TRBJ2-1
abundance: .
v_gene: TRBV4-3
len: 16
CDR3aa: CASSQERTLSYNEQFF

j_gene: TRBJ2-7
abundance: few
v_gene: TRBV20-1
len: 10
CDR3aa: CSASRTEQYF

j_gene: TRBJ1-2
abundance: once
v_gene: TRBV5-1
len: 13
CDR3aa: CASRTQEGGGYTF

j_gene: TRBJ2-7
abundance: few
v_gene: TRBV7-9
len: 12
CDR3aa: CASSLSQGEQYF

j_gene: TRBJ2-3
abundance: few
v_gene: TRBV4-3
len: 16
CDR3aa: CASSQDPITRTDTQYF

j_gene: TRBJ2-6
abundance: .
v_gene: TRBV19
len: 17
CDR3aa: CASKDLTGAGGANVLTF

j_gene: TRBJ1-4
abundance: few
v_gene: TRBV6-5
len: 14
CDR3aa: CASRLGKTDEKLFF

j_gene: TRBJ1-1
abundance: .
v_gene: TRBV5-1
len: 13
CDR3aa: CASSLNSYTEAFF

j_gene: TRBJ1-2
abundance: .
v_gene: TRBV6-5
len: 14
CDR3aa: CASSYFRVSYGYTF